The TCR beta chain described here comes from a study of immune cell composition in non-small cell lung cancer. Overall study context: Histologic subtype was mainly adenocarcinoma or squamous cell carcinoma. Study-wide findings and caveats: Smoking pack-years did not significantly correlate with tumour TCR-beta clonality. Clones >0.5% enriched in tumour were rarer in adenocarcinoma (around 35%) than squamous (75%). TIL tumour reactivity correlated with maximal tumour-associated clone frequency in adenocarcinoma.

Clones were read by immunoSEQ multiplex PCR, and TCRdb kept only the in-frame ones, dropping some. The sample includes approximately 2,200 clones, roughly two thirds of them seen just once. Points on this clone: The antigen remains unidentified.

The normal lung sample lay at least 3 cm, and maximally far, from the tumour. CDR1 and CDR2 (germline): SGHAT, FQNNGV. The CDR3 contains 17 residues. Germline trimming cut 5 bases from V and 8 bases from J; bases unmatched to any gene: 14. The TCR was taken from a human donor with non-small cell lung cancer. V and J are TRBV11-2 and TRBJ2-1; 11 nucleotides match TRBD2. Sequenced sample: non-adjacent lung tissue. The CDR3 loop reads CASSDLLSGGALDEQFF. The CDR3 DNA sequence: TGTGCCAGCAGCGATCTTCTTAGCGGGGGGGCCTTAGATGAGCAGTTCTTC.